One and the same sample provided the 16 T cell receptor beta chains below, sequenced in a study of blood T cell repertoires in COVID-19. Sequencing used immunoSEQ multiplex PCR; TCRdb keeps in-frame clones, though not all of them. The sample comprises 300,000 to 350,000 clones, approximately 82% of which are singletons, and just under 3% rests with the top ten. Sequencing was performed on peripheral blood. The origin of the receptors is a man aged 30 to 45 with active or convalescent COVID-19.

The genes are TRBV19 and TRBJ1-4, with D perhaps TRBD1 (6 bases). Germline V gene data show CDR1 as LNHDA and CDR2 as SQIVND (reference sequence). V was trimmed by 11 bases and J by 5 bases, leaving 15 bases between them. The CDR3 consists of 13 residues. The CDR3 DNA sequence: TGTGCCGCGGCGTCAGGGGTAAATGAAAAACTGTTTTTT. Its protein is CAAASGVNEKLFF. Looking up the rest from reference TRBV19 and TRBJ1-4 gives the full variable domain: DGGITQSPKYLFRKEGQNVTLSCEQNLNHDAMYWYRQDPGQGLRLIYYSQIVNDFQKGDIAEGYSVSREKKESFPLTVTSAQKNPTAFYLCAAASGVNEKLFFGSGTQLSVL.

The chain carries TRBV12-3 or TRBV12-4 and TRBJ2-3, with D tentatively TRBD1 (6 bases). CDR3 length: 13 amino acids. The V end was cut by 5 bases, the J end by 8 bases, with 14 bases between. CDR3 protein: CASSPVGAGTQYF. In nucleotides, the CDR3 is TGTGCCAGCAGTCCCGTGGGGGCTGGTACGCAGTATTTT.

This clone was observed a few times. The rearrangement joins TRBV4-2 to TRBJ2-3; 9 nucleotides align to TRBD1. The V and J ends lost 0 bases and 2 bases, in that order; junction bases with no gene match: 9. CDR3 length equals 18 residues. In germline, CDR1 is LGHNA, CDR2 YNFKEQ. As DNA, the CDR3 is TGTGCCAGCAGCCAAGAATCTGCCAGGACAGGGGCCACAGATACGCAGTATTTT. Translating it yields CASSQESARTGATDTQYF.

This chain connects TRBV5-6 to TRBJ1-1; 7 bases are a match to TRBD1. CDR1 is SGHDT, CDR2 YYEEEE, per germline. The CDR3 has 13 amino acids. The V segment lost 3 bases and the J segment 8 bases; nucleotides outside the gene matches: 7. The CDR3 DNA reads as TGTGCCAGCAGCTACGTCTTACAGGGGGAAGCTTTCTTT. Translating it yields CASSYVLQGEAFF.

The chain carries TRBV7-2 and TRBJ1-6; 10 bases agree with TRBD1. Unmatched junction bases numbered 5, after V lost 5 bases and J lost 7 bases. The germline gives CDR1 SGHTA, CDR2 FQGNSA. The CDR3 extends over 15 amino acids. This chain's CDR3 is CASSPQGQGNSPLHF. CDR3 nucleotides: TGTGCCAGCAGCCCACAGGGACAGGGGAATTCACCCCTCCACTTT.

V usage is TRBV19 and J usage is TRBJ1-1; D is perhaps TRBD1 (6 bases). Germline V gene data show CDR1 as LNHDA and CDR2 as SQIVND (reference sequence). CDR3 length equals 13 residues. Trimming took 3 bases from V and 6 from J, leaving 11 bases between them. CDR3 nucleotide sequence: TGTGCCAGTAGTATTAGGCAGGGGTCTGAAGCTTTCTTT. Translation gives CASSIRQGSEAFF.

The chain combines TRBV27 with TRBJ2-1, with D possibly TRBD2 on 6 matching bases. Trimming removed 5 bases at V and 7 bases at J, with 18 bases between. Germline-derived CDR1 and CDR2 are MNHEY and SMNVEV (reference sequence). The CDR3 extends over 15 amino acids. This CDR3 reads CASSPWGEARNEQFF. CDR3 coding DNA: TGTGCCAGCAGTCCGTGGGGGGAGGCCAGGAATGAGCAGTTCTTC.

The genes are TRBV7-2 and TRBJ2-3; D remains ambiguous. In germline, CDR1 is SGHTA, CDR2 FQGNSA. The CDR3 length is 12 residues. The ends were cut back, 3 bases at V and 4 bases at J, with 5 bases in the middle. CDR3 coding DNA: TGTGCCAGCAGCTTGAGTTCAGATACGCAGTATTTT. It yields the protein CASSLSSDTQYF.

The genes are TRBV18 and TRBJ2-6; tentatively, D is TRBD1 (5 bases). Germline V gene data show CDR1 as KGHSH and CDR2 as LQKENI. The CDR3 is 15 residues long. Trimming shortened V by 5 bases and J by 0 bases, and 8 bases separated the two germline ends. CDR3 region: CASSSQGSGANVLTF. CDR3 DNA: TGTGCCAGCTCATCGCAGGGCTCTGGGGCCAACGTCCTGACTTTC.

The chain combines TRBV11-2 with TRBJ2-7; 8 bases align to TRBD1. The CDR3 has 16 residues. Trimming at V came to 4 bases and at J to 5 bases, leaving 13 bases not matched to a gene. Germline CDR1 and CDR2: SGHAT and FQNNGV. In nucleotides, the CDR3 is TGTGCCAGCAGCTCCACCCGGACAGGGTTCTTCCACGAGCAGTACTTC. It is translated as CASSSTRTGFFHEQYF.

The chain uses TRBV6-4 and TRBJ1-5, with unresolved D. The germline V gene encodes CDR1 MRHNA and CDR2 SNTAGT. There are 12 residues in the CDR3. The CDR3 coding sequence is TGTGCAGAGGGTGGGAGATATCAGCCCCAGCATTTT. Amino acids: CAEGGRYQPQHF.

The chain joins TRBV6-2 or TRBV6-3 to TRBJ2-1; D might be TRBD1 (6 bases). The CDR3 is 19 residues long. Germline V gene sequence: CDR1 MNHEY, CDR2 SVGEGT. Deletions cut 4 bases from V and 0 bases from J, with 22 bases between. The chain's CDR3 is CASSSPWGLSSSSYNEQFF. Here the CDR3 DNA reads TGTGCCAGCAGTTCCCCCTGGGGGCTATCGTCGAGCTCCTACAATGAGCAGTTCTTC.

The CDR3 sequence: CASARDSSYEQYF. The CDR3 DNA follows: TGTGCCAGCGCCAGGGACAGCTCCTACGAGCAGTACTTC. The chain carries TRBV6-5 and TRBJ2-7; 7 nucleotides agree with TRBD1. V was clipped by 8 bases and J by 0 bases; unmatched bases: 4. The CDR3 length is 13 residues. Per germline, CDR1 MNHEY and CDR2 SVGAGI.

This clone has only one observation. The chain recombines TRBV9 with TRBJ2-1; 11 nucleotides match TRBD2. Germline V gene lookup returns CDR1 SGDLS and CDR2 YYNGEE. This CDR3 is built from 15 residues. After removal of 4 bases from V and 8 bases from J, the junction contained 8 bases not matched to a gene. CDR3 protein: CASSPPSGGIDEQFF. For the CDR3, the DNA is TGTGCCAGCAGCCCCCCTAGCGGGGGGATTGATGAGCAGTTCTTC.

The V call is TRBV14, the J call TRBJ2-1; 7 bases match TRBD2. Per germline, CDR1 SGHDN and CDR2 FVKESK. Trimming at V came to 3 bases and at J to 1 base, leaving 6 bases not matched to a gene. This CDR3 is 16 amino acids long. The CDR3 DNA sequence: TGTGCCAGCAGCCACTTGCGGGGGAGTTCCTACAATGAGCAGTTCTTC. Protein: CASSHLRGSSYNEQFF.

This chain joins TRBV15 and TRBJ2-2; the match to TRBD1 covers 7 bases. J gave up 1 base and V 2 bases, and 1 base lay outside the gene matches. Per germline, CDR1 LNHNV and CDR2 YYDKDF (reference sequence). This CDR3 contains 15 residues. The CDR3 spells CATSRRDRNTGELFF. CDR3 DNA sequence: TGTGCCACCAGCAGACGGGACAGGAACACCGGGGAGCTGTTTTTT.